What follows is one TCR beta chain and its context. Antigen unknown. The time point denotes: cycle 4 day 1 (C4D1), after five to seven weeks of nivolumab. Following autologous stem cell transplantation, relapse occurred in every patient, and exposure to brentuximab vedotin varied. Patients showed best responses of complete response, partial response or progressive disease. The sample is drawn from a study of PD-1 blockade in classical Hodgkin lymphoma. Some clones are missing from TCRdb's copy, which holds only in-frame ones; the method was immunoSEQ multiplex PCR. This sample carries 43,000 or so clones, around 78% of them seen once, and the ten largest clones take roughly 35%. Study results and caveats: The study reported lower baseline TCR diversity in newly diagnosed patients than in healthy donors. A significant rise in TCR diversity by C4D1 was seen for CD4+ but not CD8+ cells. No one has yet defined what causes the repertoire differences, which may be disease activity or prior therapy.

The receptor's source is a human donor with classical Hodgkin lymphoma. The sample was peripheral blood mononuclear cells (PBMCs), taken before the fourth cycle of nivolumab.

For the CDR3, the DNA is TGTGCCACACAATATAGGGGTCAAGAGACCCAGTACTTC. Its translation: CATQYRGQETQYF. The V and J genes are TRBV28 and TRBJ2-5; TRBD1 might be the D (5 bases). The CDR3 has 13 residues. The V end lost 10 bases, the J end lost 2 bases, and 14 bases lay between the germline ends. The germline gives CDR1 MDHEN, CDR2 SYDVKM. Combining the CDR3 with reference TRBV28 and TRBJ2-5 gives the whole variable domain DVKVTQSSRYLVKRTGEKVFLECVQDMDHENMFWYRQDPGLGLRLIYFSYDVKMKEKGDIPEGYSVSREKKERFSLILESASTNQTSMYLCATQYRGQETQYFGPGTRLLVL.